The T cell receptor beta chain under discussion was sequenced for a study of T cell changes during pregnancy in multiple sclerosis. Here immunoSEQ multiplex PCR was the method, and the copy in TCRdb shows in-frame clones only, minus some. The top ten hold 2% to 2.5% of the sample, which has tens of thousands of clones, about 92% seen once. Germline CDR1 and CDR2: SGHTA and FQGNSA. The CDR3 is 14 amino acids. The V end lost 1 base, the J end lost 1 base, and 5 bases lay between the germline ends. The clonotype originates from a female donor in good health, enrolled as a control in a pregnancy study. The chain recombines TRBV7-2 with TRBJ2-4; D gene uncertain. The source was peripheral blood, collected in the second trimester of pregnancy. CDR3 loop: CASSLVRAKNIQYF. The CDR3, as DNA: TGTGCCAGCAGCTTAGTCAGGGCCAAAAACATTCAGTACTTC.